The present TCR beta chain was sequenced within a study of cytomegalovirus exposure and HLA in healthy donors. As for the donors, each was a healthy bone marrow donor. Points on this clone: Its cognate antigen is unknown.

V shed 7 bases, J shed 10 bases, and the junction held 12 bases outside the gene matches. CDR1 is MNHEY, CDR2 SMNVEV, per germline (reference sequence). The CDR3 totals 16 residues. Study-wide results and caveats: A previous analysis found most TCR beta V segments productive roughly 90% or roughly 30% of the time. Most TCR sequences showed up rarely, but some public TCRs showed up in many donors.

Use of 60 Vbeta and 13 Jbeta primers characterized the PCR. The repertoire was sequenced with immunoSEQ multiplex PCR; TCRdb's copy has only in-frame clones and lacks some. There are 120,000 or so clones in the sample; more than 70% occur only once, and just under 3% lies in the top ten. The chain has TRBV27 and TRBJ2-1, with 14 positions matching TRBD2. This sequence originates from a woman between 55 and 75 years old in good health and CMV-seropositive. Material for sequencing was PBMCs. CDR3 sequence (DNA): TGTGCCAGCACCCCGCTCGGACTAGCGGGAGGCCACGAGCAGTTCTTC. Translated: CASTPLGLAGGHEQFF.